This T cell receptor (beta chain) is from a study of blood T cell repertoires in COVID-19. CDR3 length equals 13 residues. Trimming cost V 3 bases and J 3 bases, with 9 bases left between them. Germline V gene data show CDR1 as MNHEY and CDR2 as SVGEGT. Profiled with immunoSEQ multiplex PCR; TCRdb holds only in-frame clones, not every one. The repertoire holds nearly 350,000 clones, with roughly 87% as singletons. The sequenced sample was PBMCs or T cells enriched from blood (not recorded which). V is TRBV6-2 or TRBV6-3 and J is TRBJ2-7; D unresolved. This clonotype was obtained from a woman aged 25 to 45 who had recovered from COVID-19. CDR3 amino acids: CASSYESHYEQYF. The CDR3 bases are TGTGCCAGCAGTTATGAGTCTCACTACGAGCAGTACTTC.